These 5 T cell receptor beta chains came from one sample sequenced in a study of T cell responses to AZD1222 COVID-19 vaccine. Libraries were prepared by immunoSEQ multiplex PCR; TCRdb keeps only in-frame clonotypes and omits some of them. The sample gives some 120,000 clones, roughly 90% of which show up once; approximately 9.2% is in the top ten. The specimen was peripheral blood, collected on day 0 of AZD1222 vaccination. The receptors here all came from an adult in good health.

The CDR3 DNA sequence: TGTGCCAGCAGCCAAGAGGCTAGCGGGGGCTACGAGCAGTACTTC. It encodes CASSQEASGGYEQYF. The chain employs TRBV14 and TRBJ2-7, with 10 bases aligning to TRBD2. The length of the CDR3 is 15 residues. V shed 0 bases, J shed 3 bases, and the junction held 2 bases outside the gene matches. The germline V gene has CDR1 SGHDN and CDR2 FVKESK. Variable domain in full (rest from reference TRBV14 and TRBJ2-7): EAGVTQFPSHSVIEKGQTVTLRCDPISGHDNLYWYRRVMGKEIKFLLHFVKESKQDESGMPNNRFLAERTGGTYSTLKVQPAELEDSGVYFCASSQEASGGYEQYFGPGTRLTVT.

This chain links TRBV10-3 with TRBJ1-1; possible D gene TRBD1, 6 bases. V lost 2 bases and J 3 bases, leaving 19 bases between the germline ends. The CDR3 has 17 amino acids. The germline CDR1 and CDR2 sequences are ENHRY and SYGVKD. The CDR3 protein is CAISERGGGSGHTEAFF. The CDR3 DNA reads TGTGCCATCAGTGAGCGGGGAGGGGGATCGGGTCACACTGAAGCTTTCTTT.

The V and J genes are TRBV28 and TRBJ2-7, with a weak D call TRBD2 (5 bases). The V and J ends lost 5 bases and 9 bases respectively, with 20 bases between them. Germline V gene lookup returns CDR1 MDHEN and CDR2 SYDVKM. The CDR3 runs to 14 residues. The CDR3 region has the DNA TGTGCCAGCAGTAGACTACCGCGTGCCGAAGGGCAGTACTTC. Amino acids: CASSRLPRAEGQYF.

This chain connects TRBV27 to TRBJ2-1; 8 bases align to TRBD2. The germline V gene encodes CDR1 MNHEY and CDR2 SMNVEV (reference sequence). This CDR3 spans 15 amino acids. V dropped 3 bases and J dropped 0; count of bases not matched to a gene: 1. The CDR3, as DNA: TGTGCCAGCAGTTTCGGGAGGGGCTCCTACAATGAGCAGTTCTTC. Amino acids: CASSFGRGSYNEQFF.

The J gene is TRBJ1-2, the V gene TRBV4-3; no clear D. This CDR3 is built from 15 residues. In germline, CDR1 is LGHNA, CDR2 YSLEER. With 4 bases removed from V and 4 bases from J, the gap between germline ends came to 16 bases. This chain's CDR3 is CASSPEEGILYGYTF. In nucleotides, the CDR3 is TGCGCCAGCAGCCCCGAGGAGGGAATCCTCTATGGCTACACCTTC.